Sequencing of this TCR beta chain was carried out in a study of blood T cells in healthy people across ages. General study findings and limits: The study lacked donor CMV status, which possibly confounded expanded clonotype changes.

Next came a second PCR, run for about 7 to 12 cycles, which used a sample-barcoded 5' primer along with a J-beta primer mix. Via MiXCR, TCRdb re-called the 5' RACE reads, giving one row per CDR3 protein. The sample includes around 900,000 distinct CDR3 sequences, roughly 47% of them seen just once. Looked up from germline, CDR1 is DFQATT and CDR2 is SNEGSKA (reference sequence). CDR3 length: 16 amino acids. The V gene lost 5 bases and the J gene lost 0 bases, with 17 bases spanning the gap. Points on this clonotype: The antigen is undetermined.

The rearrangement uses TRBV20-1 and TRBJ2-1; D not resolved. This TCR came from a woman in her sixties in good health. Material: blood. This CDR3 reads CSAPEIRRSSYNEQFF. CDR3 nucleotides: TGCAGTGCTCCAGAGATCCGCCGGAGCTCCTACAATGAGCAGTTCTTC.